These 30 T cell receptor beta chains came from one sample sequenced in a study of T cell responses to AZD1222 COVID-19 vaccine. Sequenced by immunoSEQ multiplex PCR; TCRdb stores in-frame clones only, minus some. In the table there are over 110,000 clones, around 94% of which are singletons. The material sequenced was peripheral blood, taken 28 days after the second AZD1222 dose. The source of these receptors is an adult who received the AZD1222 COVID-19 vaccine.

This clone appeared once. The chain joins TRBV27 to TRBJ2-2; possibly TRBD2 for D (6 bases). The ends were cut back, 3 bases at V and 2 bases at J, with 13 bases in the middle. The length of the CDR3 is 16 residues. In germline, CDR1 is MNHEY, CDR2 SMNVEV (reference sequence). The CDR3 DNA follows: TGTGCCAGCAGTTTTTGGGGGGATTTAAACACCGGGGAGCTGTTTTTT. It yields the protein CASSFWGDLNTGELFF.

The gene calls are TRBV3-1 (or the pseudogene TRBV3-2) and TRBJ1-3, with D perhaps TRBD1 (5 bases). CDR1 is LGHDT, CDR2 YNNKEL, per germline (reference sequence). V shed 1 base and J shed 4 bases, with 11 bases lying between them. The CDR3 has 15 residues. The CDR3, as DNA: TGTGCCAGCAGCCAAGTAAGCCACAGGGGAAACACCATATATTTT. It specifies CASSQVSHRGNTIYF.

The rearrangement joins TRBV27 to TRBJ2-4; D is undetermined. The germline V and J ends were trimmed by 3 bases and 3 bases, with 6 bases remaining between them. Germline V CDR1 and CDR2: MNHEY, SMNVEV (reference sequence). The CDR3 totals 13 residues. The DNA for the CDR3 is TGTGCCAGCAGTTTTGGGTTCAAAAACATTCAGTACTTC. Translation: CASSFGFKNIQYF.

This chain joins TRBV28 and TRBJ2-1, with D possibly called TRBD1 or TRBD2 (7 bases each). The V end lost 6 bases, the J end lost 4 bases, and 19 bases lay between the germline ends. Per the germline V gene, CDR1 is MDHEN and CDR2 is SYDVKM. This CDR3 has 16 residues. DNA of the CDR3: TGTGCCAGCAGCCTACCAGGGGGGGCGGCATACAATGAGCAGTTCTTC. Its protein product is CASSLPGGAAYNEQFF.

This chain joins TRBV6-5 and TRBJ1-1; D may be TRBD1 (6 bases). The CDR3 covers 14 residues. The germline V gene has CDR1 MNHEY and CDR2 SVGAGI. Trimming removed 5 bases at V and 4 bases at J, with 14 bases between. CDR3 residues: CASSPTQGGTEAFF. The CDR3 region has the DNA TGTGCCAGCAGTCCCACACAGGGAGGCACTGAAGCTTTCTTT.

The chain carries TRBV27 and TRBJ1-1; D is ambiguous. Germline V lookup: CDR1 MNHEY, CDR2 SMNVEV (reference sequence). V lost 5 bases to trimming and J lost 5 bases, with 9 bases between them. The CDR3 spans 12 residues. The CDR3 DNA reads TGTGCCAGCAGTCCTCTTGGGACTGAAGCTTTCTTT. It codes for CASSPLGTEAFF.

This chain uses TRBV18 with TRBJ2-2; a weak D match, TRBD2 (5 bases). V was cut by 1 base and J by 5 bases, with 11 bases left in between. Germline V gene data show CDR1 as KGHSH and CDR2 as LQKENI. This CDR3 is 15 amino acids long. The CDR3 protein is CASSPRGPETGELFF. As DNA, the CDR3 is TGTGCCAGCTCACCACGAGGGCCGGAGACCGGGGAGCTGTTTTTT.

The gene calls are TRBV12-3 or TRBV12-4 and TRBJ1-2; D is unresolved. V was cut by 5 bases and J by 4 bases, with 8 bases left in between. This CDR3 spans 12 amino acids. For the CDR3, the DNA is TGTGCCAGCAGTCTCGGTCGCTATGGCTACACCTTC. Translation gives CASSLGRYGYTF.

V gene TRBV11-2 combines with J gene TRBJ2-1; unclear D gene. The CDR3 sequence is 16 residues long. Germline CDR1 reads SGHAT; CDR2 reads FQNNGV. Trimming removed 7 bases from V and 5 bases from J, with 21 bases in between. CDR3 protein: CASTIVTPPPNNEQFF. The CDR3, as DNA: TGTGCCAGCACCATCGTTACTCCCCCCCCGAACAATGAGCAGTTCTTC. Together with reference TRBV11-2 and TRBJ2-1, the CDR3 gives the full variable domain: EAGVAQSPRYKIIEKRQSVAFWCNPISGHATLYWYQQILGQGPKLLIQFQNNGVVDDSQLPKDRFSAERLKGVDSTLKIQPAKLEDSAVYLCASTIVTPPPNNEQFFGPGTRLTVL.

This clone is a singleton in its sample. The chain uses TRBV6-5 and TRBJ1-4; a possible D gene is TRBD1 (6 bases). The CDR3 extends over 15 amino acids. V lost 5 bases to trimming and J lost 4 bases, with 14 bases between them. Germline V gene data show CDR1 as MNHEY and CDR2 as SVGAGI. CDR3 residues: CASSPTGTVNEKLFF. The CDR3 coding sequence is TGTGCCAGCAGTCCTACAGGGACTGTTAATGAAAAACTGTTTTTT.

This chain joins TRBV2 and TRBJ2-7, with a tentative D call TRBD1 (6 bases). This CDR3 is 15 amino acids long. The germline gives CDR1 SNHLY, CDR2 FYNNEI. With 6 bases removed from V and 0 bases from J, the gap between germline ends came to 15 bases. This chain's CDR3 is CASRGVQGPSYEQYF. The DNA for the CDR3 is TGTGCCAGCAGGGGGGTACAGGGTCCCTCCTACGAGCAGTACTTC.

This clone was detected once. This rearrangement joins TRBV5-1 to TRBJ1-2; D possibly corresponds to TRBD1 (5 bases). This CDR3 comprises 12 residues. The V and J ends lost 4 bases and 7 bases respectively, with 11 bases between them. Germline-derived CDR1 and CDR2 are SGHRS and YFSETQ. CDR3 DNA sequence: TGCGCCAGCAGCCCCGAGGGGTTTGGCTACACCTTC. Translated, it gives CASSPEGFGYTF.

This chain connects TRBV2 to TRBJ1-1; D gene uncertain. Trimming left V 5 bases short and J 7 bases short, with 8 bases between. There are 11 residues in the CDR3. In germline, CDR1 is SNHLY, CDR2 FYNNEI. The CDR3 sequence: CASSRSIEAFF. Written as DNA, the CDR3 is TGTGCCAGCAGTAGATCTATTGAAGCTTTCTTT.

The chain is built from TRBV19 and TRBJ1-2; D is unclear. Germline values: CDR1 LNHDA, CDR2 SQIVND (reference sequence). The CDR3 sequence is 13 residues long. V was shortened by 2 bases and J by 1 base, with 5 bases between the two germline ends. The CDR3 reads CASSITINYGYTF. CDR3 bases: TGTGCCAGTAGTATAACGATTAACTATGGCTACACCTTC.

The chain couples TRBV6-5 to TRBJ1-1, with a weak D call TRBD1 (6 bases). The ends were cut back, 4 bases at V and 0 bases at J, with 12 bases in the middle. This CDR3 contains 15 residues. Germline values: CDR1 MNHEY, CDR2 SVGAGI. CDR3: CASSSNGQMNTEAFF. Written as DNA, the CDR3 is TGTGCCAGCAGTTCAAACGGACAGATGAACACTGAAGCTTTCTTT.

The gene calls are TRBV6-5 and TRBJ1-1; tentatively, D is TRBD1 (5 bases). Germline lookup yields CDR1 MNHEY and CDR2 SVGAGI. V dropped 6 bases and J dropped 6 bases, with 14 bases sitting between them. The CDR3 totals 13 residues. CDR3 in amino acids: CASSVGTTSEAFF. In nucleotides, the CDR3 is TGTGCCAGCAGCGTTGGGACGACCTCTGAAGCTTTCTTT.

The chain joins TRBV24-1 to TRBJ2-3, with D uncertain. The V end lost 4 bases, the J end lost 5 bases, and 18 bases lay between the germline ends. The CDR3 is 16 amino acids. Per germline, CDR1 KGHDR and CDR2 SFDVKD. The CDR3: CATSEGERGRIDTQYF. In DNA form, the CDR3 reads TGTGCCACCAGTGAAGGAGAGCGAGGTAGGATAGATACGCAGTATTTT.

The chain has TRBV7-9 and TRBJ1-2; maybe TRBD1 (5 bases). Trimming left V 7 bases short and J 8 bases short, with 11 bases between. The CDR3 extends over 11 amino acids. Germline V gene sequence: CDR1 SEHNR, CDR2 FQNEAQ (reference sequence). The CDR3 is CASTTGDGYTF. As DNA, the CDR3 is TGTGCCAGCACCACCGGGGACGGCTACACCTTC.

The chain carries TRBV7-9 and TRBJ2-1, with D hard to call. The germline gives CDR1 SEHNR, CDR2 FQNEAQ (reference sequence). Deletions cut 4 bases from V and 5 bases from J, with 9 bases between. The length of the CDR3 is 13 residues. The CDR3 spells CASSSPADNEQFF. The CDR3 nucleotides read TGTGCCAGCAGCTCCCCGGCTGACAATGAGCAGTTCTTC.

As DNA, the CDR3 is TGCAGCGTTTCCAAGGGGCAGTTTGATGGCTACACCTTC. This gives the protein CSVSKGQFDGYTF. The chain joins TRBV29-1 to TRBJ1-2; TRBD1 is a possible D gene (5 bases). The CDR3 is 13 residues long. Germline-derived CDR1 and CDR2 are SQVTM and ANQGSEA. The V end lost 5 bases, the J end lost 6 bases, and 16 bases lay between the germline ends.

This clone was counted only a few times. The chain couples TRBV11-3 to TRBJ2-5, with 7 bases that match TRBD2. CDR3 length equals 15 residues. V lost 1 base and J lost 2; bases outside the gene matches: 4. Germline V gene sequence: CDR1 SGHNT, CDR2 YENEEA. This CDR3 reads CASSLGQRGQETQYF. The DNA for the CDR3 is TGTGCCAGCAGCTTAGGGCAGCGGGGTCAAGAGACCCAGTACTTC.

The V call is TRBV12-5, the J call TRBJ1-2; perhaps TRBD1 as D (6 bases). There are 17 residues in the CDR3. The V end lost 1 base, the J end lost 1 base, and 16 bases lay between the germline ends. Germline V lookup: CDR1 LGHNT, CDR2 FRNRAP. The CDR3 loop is CASGLATGQTSNYGYTF. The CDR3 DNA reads TGTGCTAGTGGTTTGGCAACAGGGCAGACTAGTAACTATGGCTACACCTTC.

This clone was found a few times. This chain's CDR3 is CASSQGAGTGNEKLFF. The CDR3 coding sequence is TGTGCCAGCAGCCAAGGAGCCGGGACAGGGAACGAAAAACTGTTTTTT. The J gene is TRBJ1-4, the V gene TRBV4-2; TRBD1 matches at 9 bases. Per germline, CDR1 LGHNA and CDR2 YNFKEQ. CDR3 size: 16 residues. V lost 1 base, J lost 8 bases, and 8 bases stayed unmatched.

CDR3 protein: CASRPEDLNTGELFF. For the CDR3, the DNA is TGCGCCAGCCGACCTGAGGACCTGAACACCGGGGAGCTGTTTTTT. The gene calls are TRBV5-1 and TRBJ2-2; D not certain. The CDR3 is 15 amino acids. Looked up from germline, CDR1 is SGHRS and CDR2 is YFSETQ. V dropped 7 bases and J dropped 1 base, with 14 bases sitting between them.

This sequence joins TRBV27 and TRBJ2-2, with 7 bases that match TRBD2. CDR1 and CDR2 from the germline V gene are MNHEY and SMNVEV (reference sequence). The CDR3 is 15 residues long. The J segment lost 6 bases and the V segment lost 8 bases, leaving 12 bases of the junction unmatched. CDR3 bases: TGTGCCAGCGCCTGGACTAGAGGAGCCCCCGGGGAGCTGTTTTTT. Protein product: CASAWTRGAPGELFF.

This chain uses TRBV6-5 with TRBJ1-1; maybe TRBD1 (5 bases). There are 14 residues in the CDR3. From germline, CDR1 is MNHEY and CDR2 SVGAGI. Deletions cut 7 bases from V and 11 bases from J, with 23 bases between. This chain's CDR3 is CASKGPGSLPEAFF. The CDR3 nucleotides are TGTGCCAGCAAAGGCCCAGGGTCCCTCCCAGAGGCTTTCTTT.

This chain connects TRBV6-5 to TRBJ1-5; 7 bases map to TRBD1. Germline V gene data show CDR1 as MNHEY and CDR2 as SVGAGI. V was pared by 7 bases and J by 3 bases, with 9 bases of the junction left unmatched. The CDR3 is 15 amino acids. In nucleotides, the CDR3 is TGTGCCAGCATTACCGGGACAGCCTACAATCAGCCCCAGCATTTT. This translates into CASITGTAYNQPQHF.

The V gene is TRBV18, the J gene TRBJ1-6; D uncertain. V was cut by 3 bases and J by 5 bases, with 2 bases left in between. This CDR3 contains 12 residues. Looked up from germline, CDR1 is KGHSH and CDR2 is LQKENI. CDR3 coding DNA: TGTGCCAGCTCACCGGATAATTCACCCCTCCACTTT. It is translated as CASSPDNSPLHF.

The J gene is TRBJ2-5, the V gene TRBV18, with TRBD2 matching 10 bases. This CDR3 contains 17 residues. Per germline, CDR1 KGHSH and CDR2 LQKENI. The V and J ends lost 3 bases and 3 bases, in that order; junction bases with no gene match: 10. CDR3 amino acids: CASSPLEASGGKETQYF. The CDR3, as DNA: TGTGCCAGCTCACCGTTGGAGGCTAGCGGGGGAAAAGAGACCCAGTACTTC.

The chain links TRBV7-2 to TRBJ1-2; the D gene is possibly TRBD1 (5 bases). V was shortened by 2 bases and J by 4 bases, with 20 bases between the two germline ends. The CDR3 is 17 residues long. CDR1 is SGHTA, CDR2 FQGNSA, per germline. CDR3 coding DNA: TGTGCCAGCAGCTTAACCCGAGGAGAGGGGAGCATCTATGGCTACACCTTC. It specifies CASSLTRGEGSIYGYTF.